This T cell receptor beta chain was recovered during a study of blood T cells in healthy people across ages. A J-beta primer mix and a sample-barcoded 5' primer were used in a second PCR of roughly 7 to 12 cycles. Via MiXCR, TCRdb re-called the 5' RACE reads, giving one row per CDR3 protein. The sample yields approximately 580,000 distinct CDR3 sequences, more than 20% seen once. Germline V lookup: CDR1 MNHEY, CDR2 SMNVEV (reference sequence). The CDR3 covers 14 residues. The same specimen was also included in a second study, on T cells of mothers and their children.

Sequenced: blood. The gene calls are TRBV27 and TRBJ2-5; D is tentatively TRBD1 or TRBD2 (5 bases each). Judging by the DNA end, TRBJ2-1 fits better; the J call may be wrong. The receptor was isolated from a boy aged 10-17 years in good health. The CDR3 protein is CASSRTDGTNEQFF. DNA for the CDR3: TGTGCCAGCAGTAGGACCGACGGGACCAATGAGCAGTTCTTC.